The 18 T cell receptor beta chains below all came from one sample that was sequenced in a study of B cell selection in AIRE deficiency. Conventional CD4 T cells were sorted as CD4+CD127+ cells. Clones were read by immunoSEQ multiplex PCR, and TCRdb kept only the in-frame ones, dropping some. The table shows about 24,000 clones, with around 96% occurring only once. The sample comprised CD4+CD127+ conventional T cells sorted from PBMCs. Every receptor here comes from a human donor in good health.

V usage is TRBV18 and J usage is TRBJ2-7; no firm D call. V lost 1 base and J lost 2, with 9 bases in between. This CDR3 region has 14 residues. Germline assignment: CDR1 KGHSH and CDR2 LQKENI. CDR3: CASSPLGSPYEQYF. The CDR3 DNA sequence: TGTGCCAGCTCACCACTGGGTAGTCCCTACGAGCAGTACTTC.

This sequence joins TRBV18 and TRBJ1-5, with D perhaps TRBD1 (5 bases). This CDR3 region has 15 residues. The germline V gene has CDR1 KGHSH and CDR2 LQKENI. Between the trimmed V and J ends, which lost 2 bases and 3 bases, there was a span of 11 bases. The CDR3 here is CASSPIPGLNQPQHF. CDR3 nucleotides: TGTGCCAGCTCACCAATCCCAGGGCTCAATCAGCCCCAGCATTTT.

The chain joins TRBV19 to TRBJ1-3; weak D call: TRBD1 (6 bases). V gave up 5 bases and J gave up 1 base, with 12 bases separating them. This CDR3 is 15 amino acids long. Germline CDR1 LNHDA, CDR2 SQIVND (reference sequence). CDR3 region: CASSSDRTSGNTIYF. The DNA of the CDR3 is TGTGCCAGTAGTTCCGACAGGACATCTGGAAACACCATATATTTT.

The rearrangement joins TRBV30 to TRBJ1-1; D is ambiguous. Trimming took 1 base from V and 0 from J, leaving 6 bases between them. CDR1 GTSNPN and CDR2 SVGIG come from the germline V gene (reference sequence). This CDR3 comprises 13 residues. CDR3: CAWSEHLNTEAFF. DNA of the CDR3: TGTGCCTGGAGTGAACACTTGAACACTGAAGCTTTCTTT.

This sequence joins TRBV30 and TRBJ2-7, with TRBD2 matching 9 bases. J was trimmed by 4 bases and V by 6 bases; bases with no gene match: 10. Germline V gene lookup returns CDR1 GTSNPN and CDR2 SVGIG (reference sequence). The CDR3 is made up of 14 amino acids. Here the CDR3 DNA reads TGTGCCTGCAGGACATCCAGCGGGGGGTACGAGCAGTACTTC. Translation: CACRTSSGGYEQYF.

In this sample, this clone turned up once. The chain is built from TRBV7-8 and TRBJ2-7; 7 bases are shared with TRBD1. The CDR3 consists of 16 residues. CDR1 and CDR2 from the germline V gene are SGHVS and FQNEAQ. The trim removed 5 bases at V and 0 bases at J, leaving 10 bases unmatched. The DNA of the CDR3 is TGTGCCAGCAGCCTTAGGGACAGTTATTCCTCCTACGAGCAGTACTTC. Protein product: CASSLRDSYSSYEQYF.

The chain has TRBV28 and TRBJ1-5; a possible D gene is TRBD1 (5 bases). This CDR3 is 13 amino acids long. Germline assignment: CDR1 MDHEN and CDR2 SYDVKM. Trimming removed 6 bases from V and 8 bases from J, with 14 bases in between. CDR3 nucleotide sequence: TGTGCCAGCAGCTCCGACAGCAGGGAGCCCCAGCATTTT. This encodes CASSSDSREPQHF.

This clone is a singleton in its sample. Here the CDR3 reads CASGSLGDGYTF. The DNA for the CDR3 is TGCGCCAGCGGATCCTTGGGAGATGGCTACACCTTC. This chain connects TRBV5-1 to TRBJ1-2, with D uncertain. Germline lookup yields CDR1 SGHRS and CDR2 YFSETQ. There are 12 residues in the CDR3. Trimming removed 7 bases from V and 6 bases from J, with 13 bases in between.

The chain employs TRBV11-2 and TRBJ1-5; unclear D gene. Per the germline V gene, CDR1 is SGHAT and CDR2 is FQNNGV. V shed 0 bases and J shed 5 bases, with 11 bases lying between them. The CDR3 extends over 15 amino acids. The CDR3 bases are TGTGCCAGCAGCTTAGACGTGGGTGGGGATCAGCCCCAGCATTTT. Amino acids: CASSLDVGGDQPQHF. Full variable domain (missing parts from reference TRBV11-2 and TRBJ1-5): EAGVAQSPRYKIIEKRQSVAFWCNPISGHATLYWYQQILGQGPKLLIQFQNNGVVDDSQLPKDRFSAERLKGVDSTLKIQPAKLEDSAVYLCASSLDVGGDQPQHFGDGTRLSIL.

The chain uses TRBV11-2 and TRBJ2-3; TRBD2 is a possible D gene (5 bases). This CDR3 contains 14 residues. Per the germline V gene, CDR1 is SGHAT and CDR2 is FQNNGV. Trimming took 2 bases from V and 2 from J, leaving 8 bases between them. The CDR3 nucleotides read TGTGCCAGCAGCTTACAGGACTTCACAGATACGCAGTATTTT. Translated: CASSLQDFTDTQYF.

The chain recombines TRBV11-2 with TRBJ1-2, with 9 bases aligning to TRBD1. Germline V gives CDR1 SGHAT, CDR2 FQNNGV. Trimming at V came to 5 bases and at J to 5 bases, leaving 6 bases not matched to a gene. The CDR3 has 14 residues. CDR3 coding DNA: TGTGCCAGCAGCCCACGGACAGGGGTGTATGGCTACACCTTC. Translated, it gives CASSPRTGVYGYTF.

As concerns this clone: One junction end does not reproduce the germline sequence, and a read error may be involved. J is TRBJ2-6 and V is TRBV4-2; D not resolved. The CDR3 length is 15 residues. CDR1 is LGHNA and CDR2 is YNFKEQ in the germline V gene. CDR3: CASSQGISGANVLTF. The DNA of the CDR3 is TGTGCCAGCAGTCAAGGAATCTCTGGGGCCAACGTCCTGACTTTC.

The chain recombines TRBV6-1 with TRBJ1-5, with D uncertain. Trimming stripped 0 bases from V and 1 base from J, with 4 bases between. Germline CDR1 is MNHNS and CDR2 is SASEGT. The CDR3 spans 14 residues. The chain's CDR3 is CASSEAPSNQPQHF. The DNA of the CDR3 is TGTGCCAGCAGTGAAGCTCCCAGCAATCAGCCCCAGCATTTT.

The rearrangement joins TRBV13 to TRBJ1-4, with a weak D call TRBD1 (5 bases). This CDR3 is built from 14 residues. Germline V gene data show CDR1 as PRHDT and CDR2 as FYEKMQ (reference sequence). Trimming removed 5 bases from V and 7 bases from J, with 14 bases in between. CDR3 sequence reads: CASSQRNGGEKLFF. For the CDR3, the DNA is TGTGCCAGCAGCCAACGAAACGGGGGTGAAAAACTGTTTTTT.

The chain combines TRBV7-2 with TRBJ2-3, with 7 nucleotides matching TRBD1. V lost 5 bases, J lost 2 bases, and 4 bases stayed unmatched. The length of the CDR3 is 14 residues. CDR1 and CDR2 (germline): SGHTA, FQGNSA. CDR3: CASSPQGVTDTQYF. CDR3 sequence (DNA): TGTGCCAGCAGCCCCCAGGGGGTCACAGATACGCAGTATTTT.

This chain uses TRBV6-5 with TRBJ2-1; tentatively, D is TRBD2 (5 bases). CDR1 and CDR2 from the germline V gene are MNHEY and SVGAGI. The V and J ends lost 11 bases and 0 bases respectively, with 11 bases between them. The CDR3 contains 13 residues. The CDR3 is CAATGNSYNEQFF. CDR3 nucleotide sequence: TGTGCCGCGACGGGGAACTCCTACAATGAGCAGTTCTTC.

The V and J genes are TRBV14 and TRBJ2-2; no definite D call. The CDR3 contains 13 residues. The germline V and J ends were trimmed by 1 base and 5 bases, with 5 bases remaining between them. Germline CDR1 is SGHDN and CDR2 is FVKESK. The CDR3 sequence is CASSQVRTGELFF. CDR3 coding DNA: TGTGCCAGCAGCCAAGTTCGGACCGGGGAGCTGTTTTTT.

The gene calls are TRBV7-2 and TRBJ2-1; no definite D call. Germline values: CDR1 SGHTA, CDR2 FQGNSA. The V end was cut by 3 bases, the J end by 6 bases, with 6 bases between. The CDR3 length is 12 residues. CDR3 residues: CASSFGPNEQFF. In nucleotides, the CDR3 is TGTGCCAGCAGCTTCGGGCCCAATGAGCAGTTCTTC.